Following are 18 T cell receptor beta chains from one sample sequenced in a study of blood T cell repertoires in COVID-19. TCRdb's table, derived via immunoSEQ multiplex PCR, lists solely in-frame clones and lacks some. The sample records roughly 62,000 clones, around nine tenths being singletons. The material sequenced was peripheral blood. All receptors derive from a man in his 70s with acute or convalescent COVID-19.

The chain links TRBV6-6 to TRBJ2-6, with 9 positions matching TRBD1. Trimming at V came to 7 bases and at J to 2 bases, leaving 6 bases not matched to a gene. The CDR3 is 16 amino acids. CDR1 and CDR2 (germline): MNHNY, SVGAGI (reference sequence). CDR3 bases: TGTGCCAGCACTCGAACAGGGGGCGCTGGGGCCAACGTCCTGACTTTC. This sequence encodes CASTRTGGAGANVLTF.

In DNA form, the CDR3 reads TGTGCCAGCAGTTACCTGAGCACAGGGGGCGCGGGTGGCTACACCTTC. This gives the protein CASSYLSTGGAGGYTF. The chain is built from TRBV27 and TRBJ1-2, with TRBD1 identical over 9 bases. V was pared by 4 bases and J by 7 bases, with 13 bases of the junction left unmatched. The CDR3 loop spans 16 amino acids. CDR1 MNHEY and CDR2 SMNVEV come from the germline V gene (reference sequence).

The chain recombines TRBV4-1 with TRBJ2-1, with 10 bases fitting TRBD2. The CDR3 runs 17 residues. The V segment lost 1 base and the J segment 8 bases; nucleotides outside the gene matches: 11. CDR1 and CDR2 from the germline V gene are MGHRA and YSYEKL. DNA of the CDR3: TGCGCCAGCAGCCAAGGAGGGGGGGGACTAGCGTCCCATGAGCAGTTCTTC. Protein product: CASSQGGGGLASHEQFF.

V and J are TRBV3-1 (or the pseudogene TRBV3-2) and TRBJ2-7; 8 nucleotides match TRBD2. The length of the CDR3 is 16 residues. With 1 base clipped from V and 6 bases from J, the junction kept 11 bases outside the gene matches. Germline V CDR1 and CDR2: LGHDT, YNNKEL (reference sequence). CDR3 DNA: TGTGCCAGCAGCCAAGCCGGTACGGGAGGGGCCCCCGAGCAGTACTTC. This gives the protein CASSQAGTGGAPEQYF.

The V and J genes are TRBV14 and TRBJ2-1; TRBD2 agrees at 11 bases. This CDR3 comprises 15 residues. Germline-derived CDR1 and CDR2 are SGHDN and FVKESK. V shed 4 bases, J shed 5 bases, and the junction held 4 bases outside the gene matches. This CDR3 reads CASSRLAGHNNEQFF. In DNA, the CDR3 is TGTGCCAGCAGCCGACTAGCGGGACACAACAATGAGCAGTTCTTC.

The chain joins TRBV5-4 to TRBJ2-3, with 8 bases matching TRBD1. Per the germline V gene, CDR1 is SGHNT and CDR2 is YYREEE (reference sequence). CDR3 length equals 12 residues. The V segment lost 5 bases and the J segment 7 bases; nucleotides outside the gene matches: 3. For the CDR3, the DNA is TGTGCCAGCAGGGACAGGGAAAATACGCAGTATTTT. The encoded protein is CASRDRENTQYF.

CDR3 coding DNA: TGTGCCAGCAGCGTCCTTCCACAGACCCTCCACTTT. Translation: CASSVLPQTLHF. The rearrangement uses TRBV12-3 or TRBV12-4 and TRBJ1-6, with D hard to call. This CDR3 is built from 12 residues. V lost 6 bases and J lost 14, with 14 bases in between.

The chain has TRBV6-5 and TRBJ2-5; 8 bases are shared with TRBD1. CDR1 is MNHEY, CDR2 SVGAGI, per germline. The V segment lost 7 bases and the J segment 4 bases; nucleotides outside the gene matches: 11. The CDR3 consists of 15 residues. The CDR3 nucleotides are TGTGCCAGCACCCGACAAGTGACAGGGGTAGAGACCCAGTACTTC. It yields the protein CASTRQVTGVETQYF.

The CDR3 region has the DNA TGTGCCAGCAGCCAAGCCGGGAGAGAGACCCAGTACTTC. Protein: CASSQAGRETQYF. The rearrangement links TRBV14 to TRBJ2-5; D perhaps matches TRBD2 (6 bases). The germline V gene encodes CDR1 SGHDN and CDR2 FVKESK. Trimming removed 1 base from V and 4 bases from J, with 7 bases in between. This CDR3 is built from 13 residues.

CDR3 sequence: CANDLSPGQTGELFF. The CDR3 bases are TGTGCCAACGACCTTAGCCCAGGGCAAACCGGGGAGCTGTTTTTT. The chain links TRBV2 to TRBJ2-2; D might be TRBD1 (5 bases). With 10 bases removed from V and 5 bases from J, the gap between germline ends came to 20 bases. The CDR3 runs to 15 residues. Per the germline V gene, CDR1 is SNHLY and CDR2 is FYNNEI.

The chain uses TRBV25-1 and TRBJ1-3, with a possible D match to TRBD1 (5 bases). Germline V gene data show CDR1 as MGHDK and CDR2 as SYGVNS. V was pared by 3 bases and J by 2 bases, with 8 bases between. The CDR3 consists of 14 residues. CDR3 sequence: CASSDQDTGNTIYF. DNA for the CDR3: TGTGCCAGCAGTGACCAGGACACTGGAAACACCATATATTTT. The variable domain in full, with the rest retrieved from reference TRBV25-1 and TRBJ1-3, is EADIYQTPRYLVIGTGKKITLECSQTMGHDKMYWYQQDPGMELHLIHYSYGVNSTEKGDLSSESTVSRIRTEHFPLTLESARPSHTSQYLCASSDQDTGNTIYFGEGSWLTVV.

The chain has TRBV28 and TRBJ2-1; TRBD1 agrees at 11 bases. The CDR3 loop spans 18 amino acids. Germline CDR1 reads MDHEN; CDR2 reads SYDVKM. V shed 5 bases, J shed 0 bases, and the junction held 9 bases outside the gene matches. The CDR3 region is CASSPQPGQGASYNEQFF. DNA of the CDR3: TGTGCCAGCAGTCCCCAACCCGGACAGGGGGCCTCCTACAATGAGCAGTTCTTC.

This chain connects TRBV24-1 to TRBJ2-6; D is perhaps TRBD2 (5 bases). The germline V and J ends were trimmed by 4 bases and 4 bases, with 13 bases remaining between them. Germline CDR1 KGHDR, CDR2 SFDVKD. This CDR3 has 16 residues. CDR3 nucleotides: TGTGCCACCAGTGACAGGACTGGCCGAGGGGCCAACGTCCTGACTTTC. The encoded protein is CATSDRTGRGANVLTF.

The chain employs TRBV5-1 and TRBJ2-7; 7 bases map to TRBD2. CDR1 is SGHRS and CDR2 is YFSETQ in the germline V gene. This CDR3 spans 16 amino acids. The V and J ends lost 3 bases and 1 base, in that order; junction bases with no gene match: 10. CDR3 residues: CASSSGSGGSSYEQYF. CDR3 coding DNA: TGCGCCAGCAGCTCAGGGTCTGGCGGGAGTTCCTACGAGCAGTACTTC.

V and J are TRBV6-1 and TRBJ2-5; TRBD2 might be the D (6 bases). CDR1 is MNHNS and CDR2 is SASEGT in the germline V gene. CDR3 length: 13 residues. V was pared by 1 base and J by 6 bases, with 9 bases between. CDR3 protein: CASSEGLVKTQYF. The CDR3 DNA sequence: TGTGCCAGCAGTGAAGGACTAGTAAAGACCCAGTACTTC.

The chain is built from TRBV5-4 and TRBJ2-7; 10 bases fit TRBD2. CDR1 is SGHNT and CDR2 is YYREEE in the germline V gene (reference sequence). The CDR3 length is 15 residues. The trim removed 4 bases at V and 7 bases at J, leaving 11 bases unmatched. The CDR3 is CASSPNLAGVGEQYF. DNA of the CDR3: TGTGCCAGCAGCCCCAACCTAGCGGGAGTGGGTGAGCAGTACTTC.

V usage is TRBV5-1 and J usage is TRBJ1-5; 7 nucleotides agree with TRBD1. V was clipped by 4 bases and J by 4 bases; unmatched bases: 2. This CDR3 has 13 amino acids. In germline, CDR1 is SGHRS, CDR2 YFSETQ. The CDR3 DNA reads as TGCGCCAGCAGCCAGGGGGAAAATCAGCCCCAGCATTTT. It is translated as CASSQGENQPQHF.

This clone was detected only once. The gene calls are TRBV24-1 and TRBJ1-2; 7 bases are a match to TRBD1. Germline V lookup: CDR1 KGHDR, CDR2 SFDVKD. J was trimmed by 2 bases and V by 7 bases; bases with no gene match: 9. There are 15 residues in the CDR3. The CDR3: CATREGTGQNYGYTF. The CDR3, as DNA: TGTGCCACCAGGGAAGGGACGGGACAGAACTATGGCTACACCTTC.